A single sample is the source of the 9 T cell receptor beta chains below, sequenced in a study of shared clonotypes between healthy human individuals. Only in-frame clones appear in the TCRdb table, and some are missing; sequencing was by immunoSEQ multiplex PCR. The sample has 1.6 million or so clones, approximately 96% seen once. Sequencing was done on a sample of naive CD4+ T cells sorted from blood. Described subset: CD45RA+ positively selected. Receptors were obtained from a man younger than 40 in good health.

The V and J genes are TRBV10-2 and TRBJ1-5; no clear D. CDR3 length equals 15 residues. Trimming stripped 4 bases from V and 7 bases from J, with 17 bases between. The germline V gene encodes CDR1 WSHSY and CDR2 SAAADI. CDR3 loop: CASSALSAEYQPQHF. CDR3 DNA sequence: TGCGCCAGCAGTGCCCTTTCGGCGGAGTACCAGCCCCAGCATTTT.

V is TRBV7-9 and J is TRBJ2-1, with 12 bases identical to TRBD2. Germline loops: CDR1 SEHNR, CDR2 FQNEAQ (reference sequence). Trimming at V came to 3 bases and at J to 5 bases, leaving 5 bases not matched to a gene. CDR3 length equals 16 residues. DNA for the CDR3: TGTGCCAGCAGCTTCTTGACTAGCGGGGGTAACAATGAGCAGTTCTTC. It is translated as CASSFLTSGGNNEQFF.

V and J are TRBV7-9 and TRBJ2-7, with D possibly being TRBD1 (5 bases). This CDR3 has 15 residues. The V end lost 0 bases, the J end lost 0 bases, and 9 bases lay between the germline ends. The germline gives CDR1 SEHNR, CDR2 FQNEAQ (reference sequence). The CDR3 loop reads CASSLASRVSYEQYF. The CDR3 bases are TGTGCCAGCAGCTTAGCAAGCAGGGTCTCCTACGAGCAGTACTTC.

The chain couples TRBV7-8 to TRBJ2-1, with 9 nucleotides matching TRBD2. V dropped 5 bases and J dropped 0; count of bases not matched to a gene: 2. Germline CDR1 and CDR2: SGHVS and FQNEAQ. This CDR3 spans 15 amino acids. The CDR3 protein is CASSPTSGSYNEQFF. CDR3 sequence (DNA): TGTGCCAGCAGCCCGACTAGCGGCTCCTACAATGAGCAGTTCTTC.

The sample holds one count of this clone. The J gene is TRBJ1-1, the V gene TRBV5-1, with TRBD1 matching 9 bases. V lost 3 bases and J lost 1; bases outside the gene matches: 10. The CDR3 runs to 17 residues. The germline CDR1 and CDR2 sequences are SGHRS and YFSETQ. CDR3 nucleotides: TGCGCCAGCAGCTCTAAGACAGGGGGGATCGGGAACACTGAAGCTTTCTTT. Translated, it gives CASSSKTGGIGNTEAFF.

The chain has TRBV7-8 and TRBJ2-1; D gene unclear. V lost 4 bases and J 9 bases, leaving 7 bases between the germline ends. The germline V gene encodes CDR1 SGHVS and CDR2 FQNEAQ. There are 11 residues in the CDR3. The CDR3 nucleotides read TGTGCCAGCAGCTCGCTAAGTGAGCAGTTCTTC. It specifies CASSSLSEQFF. The variable domain in full, completed from reference TRBV7-8 and TRBJ2-1, reads GAGVSQSPRYKVAKRGQDVALRCDPISGHVSLFWYQQALGQGPEFLTYFQNEAQLDKSGLPSDRFFAERPEGSVSTLKIQRTQQEDSAVYLCASSSLSEQFFGPGTRLTVL.

The CDR3 here is CASSSLGLAGSNEQFF. The CDR3 DNA follows: TGTGCCAGCAGCTCCCTGGGACTAGCGGGCTCCAATGAGCAGTTCTTC. V usage is TRBV5-8 and J usage is TRBJ2-1; TRBD2 matches 12 bases. There are 16 residues in the CDR3. The V and J ends lost 3 bases and 6 bases, in that order; junction bases with no gene match: 7. CDR1 and CDR2 from the germline V gene are SGHTS and YDEGEE. Based on the CDR3 plus reference TRBV5-8 and TRBJ2-1, the full variable domain is EAGVTQSPTHLIKTRGQQATLRCSPISGHTSVYWYQQALGLGLQFLLWYDEGEERNRGNFPPRFSGRQFPNYSSELNVNALELEDSALYLCASSSLGLAGSNEQFFGPGTRLTVL.

The rearrangement links TRBV18 to TRBJ2-6, with D possibly matching TRBD2 (6 bases). V gave up 3 bases and J gave up 7 bases, with 10 bases separating them. Germline CDR1 reads KGHSH; CDR2 reads LQKENI. This CDR3 is 14 amino acids long. CDR3 coding DNA: TGTGCCAGCTCACCGGCGGGACCTGCCAACGTCCTGACTTTC. Amino acid sequence: CASSPAGPANVLTF.

V gene TRBV18 combines with J gene TRBJ2-7; perhaps D is TRBD1 or TRBD2 (5 bases each). Looked up from germline, CDR1 is KGHSH and CDR2 is LQKENI. The CDR3 is made up of 15 amino acids. V gave up 2 bases and J gave up 1 base, with 12 bases separating them. The CDR3 region has the DNA TGTGCCAGCTCACCAGAGGGGTACCGGTCCTACGAGCAGTACTTC. Translation gives CASSPEGYRSYEQYF.